This T cell receptor beta chain came from a study of lymphopenia after photon versus proton radiotherapy. In regard to this clone: The antigen remains undetermined.

Study results and limitations: Larger post-nadir TCR diversity loss correlated inversely with survival in deceased patients. Post-nadir diversity loss with photons came from oligoclonal expansion, particularly CD8+ Temra cells.

Clones were sequenced by immunoSEQ multiplex PCR, and TCRdb holds only the in-frame ones, with some missing. The repertoire holds about 160,000 clones, with 80% to 90% as singletons. After removal of 4 bases from V and 5 bases from J, the junction contained 5 bases not matched to a gene. Germline CDR1 MNHEY, CDR2 SMNVEV (reference sequence). The CDR3 loop spans 15 amino acids. The source was peripheral blood, collected from a patient treated with photon-based radiotherapy. This sequence was found in a man aged 50 to 60 with gastric cancer. The rearrangement joins TRBV27 to TRBJ2-3; 11 positions match TRBD2. This CDR3 is CASSWLAGGRDTQYF. The DNA of the CDR3 is TGTGCCAGCAGTTGGCTAGCGGGAGGTAGAGATACGCAGTATTTT.